Listed below are T cell receptor beta chains from one sample, sequenced in a study of neoadjuvant nivolumab and ipilimumab in lung cancer. The data were produced by immunoSEQ multiplex PCR, yet TCRdb's version contains in-frame clones alone and is incomplete. Counted here are 15,000 to 20,000 clones, approximately 76% occurring once; the ten biggest clones make up about 7.8%. The starting material was tumor tissue, obtained after neoadjuvant nivolumab, alone or with ipilimumab, at or shortly before surgery. Every receptor here comes from an adult with non-small cell lung cancer. CDR3s include the opening cysteine and the closing phenylalanine or tryptophan. Each record gives: V gene, J gene, CDR3 protein.

TRBV6-1	TRBJ2-7	CASSRDRGPNEQYF
TRBV19	TRBJ1-1	CASSIGLSGEAFF
TRBV2	TRBJ2-2	CASIATENTGELFF
TRBV5-1	TRBJ2-5	CASSLGRDRDQETQYF
TRBV5-1	TRBJ1-3	CASSYGSTLSSGNTIYF
TRBV4-2	TRBJ1-1	CASSQDLISVEAFF
TRBV30	TRBJ1-1	CAWSRMGTLNTEAFF
TRBV6-1	TRBJ1-5	CASRRGTDQPQHF
TRBV7-9	TRBJ2-3	CASSSIAGGTDTQYF
TRBV14	TRBJ1-2	CASSHEPRYGYTF
TRBV2	TRBJ1-2	CASSPQSYGYTF
TRBV27	TRBJ2-3	CASSMTSGGGRTDTQYF
TRBV5-4	TRBJ2-3	CASSRGLAGWEDTQYF
TRBV9	TRBJ2-1	CASSPSTAGQFF
TRBV6-6	TRBJ1-2	CASSSIRTGRYGYTF
TRBV19	TRBJ1-1	CASSRGTAPGRGNTEAFF
TRBV5-4	TRBJ1-1	CASSLRVDTEAFF
TRBV7-2	TRBJ2-5	CASSPGFSDQETQYF
TRBV18	TRBJ2-6	CASSPEGTVHSGANVLTF
TRBV25-1	TRBJ1-1	CACQRHSNTEAFF
TRBV5-4	TRBJ2-1	CASSLGLSSSSGGYNEQFF
TRBV7-9	TRBJ1-6	CASSLFQGLGVYNSPLHF
TRBV5-6	TRBJ2-3	CASSLRGSSVAQYF
TRBV5-4	TRBJ2-2	CASSLGTVTGELFF
TRBV30	TRBJ2-3	CAWSVQRGIGTDTQYF